The rows below give T cell receptor beta chains drawn from one sample of a study of patients and donors after allogeneic stem cell transplantation. Using its own MiXCR run on the RT-PCR reads, TCRdb lists one record per CDR3 protein. Of 800,000 to 1,000,000 distinct CDR3 sequences in the sample, more than 15% were seen once. Material for sequencing was blood, either unsorted or a sorted T cell fraction (not recorded which). The origin of the receptors is a human donor who was either an allogeneic HSCT recipient or a stem cell or donor lymphocyte infusion donor (not recorded which). It is not recorded whose cells these are; they may come from a transplant donor. Each CDR3 is given with its conserved first and last residue. The order of the fields is CDR3 DNA, CDR3 protein, clone size, J gene, V gene, D gene. The D gene is left open where the match is weak. Clone size is shown for a subset of rows, as once, few, many or a class of expanded clone.

cdr3_nt: TGTGCCAGCACCACCCATGGGGGAGTCATGCAGCCCCAGCATTTT
cdr3_aa: CASTTHGGVMQPQHF
clone_size: many
j_call: TRBJ1-5
v_call: TRBV12-3/TRBV12-4
d_call: -

cdr3_nt: TGTGCCAGCAGTTTGGGCACGGGCTACACCTTC
cdr3_aa: CASSLGTGYTF
clone_size: many
j_call: TRBJ1-2
v_call: TRBV12-3/TRBV12-4
d_call: -

cdr3_nt: TGTGCCAGCAGCTTAGGTTCTAGAAGCGGTTCACCCCTCCACTTT
cdr3_aa: CASSLGSRSGSPLHF
clone_size: -
j_call: TRBJ1-6
v_call: TRBV7-9
d_call: -

cdr3_nt: TGTGCCAGCAGTTTAGGTCCGGGGGCTAGTGGAAACACCATATATTTT
cdr3_aa: CASSLGPGASGNTIYF
clone_size: -
j_call: TRBJ1-3
v_call: TRBV12-3/TRBV12-4
d_call: -

cdr3_nt: TGTGCCAGCGTGAGAGGGATCGGAGGCTATGGCTACACCTTC
cdr3_aa: CASVRGIGGYGYTF
clone_size: -
j_call: TRBJ1-2
v_call: TRBV6-1
d_call: -

cdr3_nt: TGCAGTGCTACCACTGGACTAGGGGGCACAGATACGCAGTATTTT
cdr3_aa: CSATTGLGGTDTQYF
clone_size: few
j_call: TRBJ2-3
v_call: TRBV20-1
d_call: TRBD2

cdr3_nt: TGTGCCAGCAGTTTCGATTTGCCCGATACGCAGTATTTT
cdr3_aa: CASSFDLPDTQYF
clone_size: few
j_call: TRBJ2-3
v_call: TRBV12-3/TRBV12-4
d_call: -

cdr3_nt: TGTGCCAGCAGTGTCCTCCGGGGGACCGGGGAGCTGTTTTTT
cdr3_aa: CASSVLRGTGELFF
clone_size: -
j_call: TRBJ2-2
v_call: TRBV12-3/TRBV12-4
d_call: -

cdr3_nt: TGTGCCAGCACCCCCCGGGACACCCAAAGGGGCACCGGGGAGCTGTTTTTT
cdr3_aa: CASTPRDTQRGTGELFF
clone_size: few
j_call: TRBJ2-2
v_call: TRBV6-1
d_call: -

cdr3_nt: TGTGCCAGCAGTAACCTGGGACTAGCGGGCTACAATGAGCAGTTCTTC
cdr3_aa: CASSNLGLAGYNEQFF
clone_size: -
j_call: TRBJ2-1
v_call: TRBV6-2/TRBV6-3
d_call: TRBD2

cdr3_nt: TGCAGTGCTACCAGGACAGGGTGGTCGGAGACCCAGTACTTC
cdr3_aa: CSATRTGWSETQYF
clone_size: few
j_call: TRBJ2-5
v_call: TRBV20-1
d_call: TRBD1

cdr3_nt: TGTGCCAGCAGTGAATGGAACAGGGCGCTGGTCAATTCACCCCTCCACTTT
cdr3_aa: CASSEWNRALVNSPLHF
clone_size: few
j_call: TRBJ1-6
v_call: TRBV25-1
d_call: -

cdr3_nt: TGCGCCAGCAGCTTGGATAGCTTGTCCTACAATGAGCAGTTCTTC
cdr3_aa: CASSLDSLSYNEQFF
clone_size: -
j_call: TRBJ2-1
v_call: TRBV5-1
d_call: -

cdr3_nt: TGCGCCAGCAGCGTGAGGGAGGGGACCATCAATGAAAAACTGTTTTTT
cdr3_aa: CASSVREGTINEKLFF
clone_size: -
j_call: TRBJ1-4
v_call: TRBV5-1
d_call: -

cdr3_nt: TGCAGCGTTGTAAAGGGCGCGAGCTCTGGGGCCAACGTCCTGACTTTC
cdr3_aa: CSVVKGASSGANVLTF
clone_size: many
j_call: TRBJ2-6
v_call: TRBV29-1
d_call: -

cdr3_nt: TGCAGTGCTAGGCCGACAGGGGTAGGGGAAAAACTGTTTTTT
cdr3_aa: CSARPTGVGEKLFF
clone_size: -
j_call: TRBJ1-4
v_call: TRBV20-1
d_call: TRBD1

cdr3_nt: TGTGCCAGCAGTTTCCTCGGACAGGGGGTGTTCTACGAGCAGTACTTC
cdr3_aa: CASSFLGQGVFYEQYF
clone_size: few
j_call: TRBJ2-7
v_call: TRBV27
d_call: TRBD1

cdr3_nt: TGTGCCAGCAGTTTCTCATCTAGCACAGATACGCAGTATTTT
cdr3_aa: CASSFSSSTDTQYF
clone_size: -
j_call: TRBJ2-3
v_call: TRBV27
d_call: -

cdr3_nt: TGCGCCAGCAACCCCCTTGGTACGGCGGGGGAGCAGTTCTTC
cdr3_aa: CASNPLGTAGEQFF
clone_size: many
j_call: TRBJ2-1
v_call: TRBV5-1
d_call: -

cdr3_nt: TGCGCCAGCAGCCAAGGGGGACTAGCGGGAGACGAGCAGTACTTC
cdr3_aa: CASSQGGLAGDEQYF
clone_size: few
j_call: TRBJ2-7
v_call: TRBV4-3
d_call: TRBD2

cdr3_nt: TGTGCCAGCAGCCTGGGAGACGGTCATGAGCTGTTTTTT
cdr3_aa: CASSLGDGHELFF
clone_size: -
j_call: TRBJ2-2
v_call: TRBV11-3
d_call: -